The next 22 T cell receptor beta chains were all read from a single sample in a study of cytomegalovirus exposure and HLA in healthy donors (dated by TCRdb to 2015 to 2018). The library was obtained by the immunoSEQ multiplex PCR assay. For the multiplex PCR, a mixture combining 60 forward primers for TCR Vbeta segments and 13 reverse primers for TCR Jbeta segments was used. Here the immuneACCESS table is served through TCRdb, limited to in-frame sequences with V and J called. Missing clones are a known gap in these copies; in checked studies unresolved V genes cover under half, and the rest lacks a known reason. The sample table lists about 200,000 clones, around 75% of them with a count of one. The ten largest clones take up approximately 0.39% of the sample. Input material: PBMCs. The receptors originated from a male donor in good health and CMV-seropositive.

The V and J genes are TRBV18 and TRBJ1-1; 7 positions match TRBD1. The junction had 16 bases not matched to a gene; V was cut back by 3 bases and J by 12 bases. Germline lookup yields CDR1 KGHSH and CDR2 LQKENI. CDR3 length: 15 residues. The CDR3 DNA is TGTGCCAGCTCACCGTCCCAGGACAGGTTTGAATGGACTTTCTTT. Amino acids: CASSPSQDRFEWTFF.

The chain has TRBV19 and TRBJ2-2; 9 nucleotides align to TRBD2. V trimming: 4 bases; J trimming: 4 bases; junction bases outside the gene matches: 4. The CDR3 is 15 residues long. Looked up from germline, CDR1 is LNHDA and CDR2 is SQIVND (reference sequence). The CDR3 loop reads CASSTSGTATGELFF. The CDR3 nucleotides read TGTGCCAGTAGTACTAGCGGGACGGCCACCGGGGAGCTGTTTTTT.

This clone was recorded a few times. The rearrangement links TRBV6-1 to TRBJ2-2; 7 nucleotides agree with TRBD2. The CDR3 is 14 residues long. V lost 4 bases to trimming and J lost 4 bases; unmatched junction nucleotides: 3. Germline CDR1 MNHNS, CDR2 SASEGT. For the CDR3, the DNA is TGTGCCAGCAGTGTGCGGGGGAGCACCGGGGAGCTGTTTTTT. It codes for CASSVRGSTGELFF.

V and J are TRBV6-5 and TRBJ2-3; TRBD1 matches at 7 bases. The germline CDR1 and CDR2 sequences are MNHEY and SVGAGI. CDR3 length equals 13 residues. V was pared by 7 bases and J by 2 bases, with 3 bases of the junction left unmatched. Written as DNA, the CDR3 is TGTGCCAGCAAAGGGGGCCCCACAGATACGCAGTATTTT. Encoded protein: CASKGGPTDTQYF.

A few counts support this clone. Sequence at one end of the junction differs from germline and may be a read error. This chain links TRBV7-9 with TRBJ1-3; possibly TRBD1 for D (6 bases). CDR3 size: 17 residues. From germline, CDR1 is SEHNR and CDR2 FQNEAQ (reference sequence). CDR3 amino acids: CASSLARGAAGGDTIYF. Written as DNA, the CDR3 is TGTGCCAGCAGCTTAGCGCGGGGGGCAGCTGGTGGAGACACCATATATTTT.

A remark on this clone: A junction end diverges from the germline sequence, so it may reflect a read error. The chain links TRBV7-7 to TRBJ2-1; no clear D. CDR3 length: 13 amino acids. Germline CDR1 is SSHAT and CDR2 is FNYEAQ (reference sequence). CDR3 sequence reads: CASSRDSYNEQFF. CDR3 coding DNA: TGTGCTAGCAGCAGAGACTCGTACAATGAGCAGTTCTTC. Together with reference TRBV7-7 and TRBJ2-1, the CDR3 gives the full variable domain: GAGVSQSPRYKVTKRGQDVTLRCDPISSHATLYWYQQALGQGPEFLTYFNYEAQPDKSGLPSDRFSAERPEGSISTLTIQRTEQRDSAMYRCASSRDSYNEQFFGPGTRLTVL.

The gene calls are TRBV5-5 and TRBJ2-7; 12 bases fit TRBD2. CDR1 is SGHKS, CDR2 YYEKEE, per germline (reference sequence). The CDR3 runs to 16 residues. The ends lost 4 bases at V and 1 base at J; junction bases unmatched: 6. CDR3 amino acids: CASSPTSGGPSYEQYF. In DNA form, the CDR3 reads TGTGCCAGCAGCCCTACTAGCGGGGGGCCTTCCTACGAGCAGTACTTC.

V is TRBV5-4 and J is TRBJ2-5, with 7 bases aligning to TRBD2. V lost 4 bases and J lost 6; bases outside the gene matches: 12. This CDR3 contains 15 residues. Germline values: CDR1 SGHNT, CDR2 YYREEE (reference sequence). CDR3 residues: CASSPGGGRIKTQYF. The CDR3 nucleotides are TGTGCCAGCAGCCCCGGGGGAGGGCGTATTAAGACCCAGTACTTC.

The rearrangement links TRBV9 to TRBJ2-1, with TRBD2 matching 9 bases. Trimming cost V 5 bases and J 6 bases; bases outside gene matches: 12. CDR3 length: 16 residues. The germline V gene has CDR1 SGDLS and CDR2 YYNGEE. CDR3 sequence reads: CASRSPGTSTGNEQFF. The DNA of the CDR3 is TGTGCCAGCAGGTCTCCCGGGACTAGCACGGGCAATGAGCAGTTCTTC. Using reference TRBV9 and TRBJ2-1 for the parts outside the CDR3, the full variable domain is DSGVTQTPKHLITATGQRVTLRCSPRSGDLSVYWYQQSLDQGLQFLIQYYNGEERAKGNILERFSAQQFPDLHSELNLSSLELGDSALYFCASRSPGTSTGNEQFFGPGTRLTVL.

This clone was seen only once. The CDR3 sequence is CASFLGVFRSYNEQFF. The CDR3 DNA is TGTGCCAGCTTTCTCGGGGTCTTCCGCTCCTACAATGAGCAGTTCTTC. This chain uses TRBV7-9 with TRBJ2-1, with D possibly being TRBD2 (5 bases). Trimming removed 8 bases from V and 0 bases from J, with 17 bases in between. CDR3 length equals 16 residues. Germline CDR1 reads SEHNR; CDR2 reads FQNEAQ (reference sequence).

V and J are TRBV4-3 and TRBJ1-1; TRBD1 might be the D (6 bases). Trimming took 3 bases from V and 4 from J, leaving 18 bases between them. Germline loops: CDR1 LGHNA, CDR2 YSLEER. The CDR3 length is 16 residues. CDR3 loop: CASSHGLGAVVTEAFF. CDR3 DNA: TGCGCCAGCAGCCACGGCCTGGGGGCGGTTGTCACTGAAGCTTTCTTT.

The chain has TRBV11-2 and TRBJ1-4, with D possibly matching TRBD1 (6 bases). The CDR3 runs 17 residues. The germline gives CDR1 SGHAT, CDR2 FQNNGV. Trimming removed 1 base at V and 8 bases at J, with 20 bases between. In DNA form, the CDR3 reads TGTGCCAGCAGCTTAGTCACAGGGTTCTACCTCGAGGAAAAACTGTTTTTT. The encoded protein is CASSLVTGFYLEEKLFF.

The sample holds a few counts of this clone. V and J are TRBV28 and TRBJ2-1; 10 bases align to TRBD2. CDR1 MDHEN and CDR2 SYDVKM come from the germline V gene. The CDR3 is 15 residues long. V was clipped by 8 bases and J by 5 bases; unmatched bases: 9. DNA of the CDR3: TGTGCCAGCGTCCGAAGCGGGAGGGGGGACAATGAGCAGTTCTTC. Translated: CASVRSGRGDNEQFF.

This clone was counted only a few times. The chain's CDR3 is CAWSGQERQPQHF. The CDR3 nucleotides are TGTGCCTGGAGTGGACAGGAGCGTCAGCCCCAGCATTTT. The gene calls are TRBV30 and TRBJ1-5, with TRBD1 as a possible D gene (6 bases). The V end was cut by 1 base, the J end by 6 bases, with 10 bases between. CDR1 and CDR2 (germline): GTSNPN, SVGIG (reference sequence). This CDR3 has 13 residues.

This sequence joins TRBV18 and TRBJ1-5; TRBD1 is a possible D gene (6 bases). The CDR3 spans 15 residues. With 2 bases removed from V and 1 base from J, the gap between germline ends came to 9 bases. The V gene's germline CDR1 is KGHSH and CDR2 LQKENI. For the CDR3, the DNA is TGTGCCAGCTCACCATCCACAGGGAGCAATCAGCCCCAGCATTTT. This codes for CASSPSTGSNQPQHF.

This clone has a single count. The V call is TRBV18, the J call TRBJ2-1; 11 bases line up with TRBD2. CDR3 length: 16 residues. The ends lost 3 bases at V and 7 bases at J; junction bases unmatched: 8. Germline-derived CDR1 and CDR2 are KGHSH and LQKENI. CDR3 loop: CASSPYTSGRRNEQFF. Here the CDR3 DNA reads TGTGCCAGCTCACCGTATACTAGCGGGAGACGGAATGAGCAGTTCTTC. Using reference TRBV18 and TRBJ2-1 for the parts outside the CDR3, the full variable domain is NAGVMQNPRHLVRRRGQEARLRCSPMKGHSHVYWYRQLPEEGLKFMVYLQKENIIDESGMPKERFSAEFPKEGPSILRIQQVVRGDSAAYFCASSPYTSGRRNEQFFGPGTRLTVL.

The gene calls are TRBV7-3 and TRBJ2-2, with 9 bases identical to TRBD1. CDR3 length: 16 residues. Germline V CDR1 and CDR2: SGHTA, FQGTGA. V was pared by 2 bases and J by 1 base, with 2 bases of the junction left unmatched. CDR3 in amino acids: CASSLGTGMNTGELFF. In DNA, the CDR3 is TGTGCCAGCAGCTTAGGGACAGGGATGAACACCGGGGAGCTGTTTTTT.

This clone was recorded a few times. The rearrangement uses TRBV7-3 and TRBJ2-7, with TRBD1 identical over 8 bases. Germline V lookup: CDR1 SGHTA, CDR2 FQGTGA. The CDR3 runs 13 residues. Trimming cost V 3 bases and J 5 bases; bases outside gene matches: 3. This CDR3 is CASSLDRENEQYF. The CDR3 nucleotides are TGTGCCAGCAGCTTGGACAGGGAAAACGAGCAGTACTTC.

This chain links TRBV7-2 with TRBJ2-5, with TRBD1 matching over 8 bases. Looked up from germline, CDR1 is SGHTA and CDR2 is FQGNSA. CDR3 length: 14 amino acids. V lost 5 bases and J lost 3; bases outside the gene matches: 5. DNA of the CDR3: TGTGCCAGCAGCACAAGACAGGGGAAAGAGACCCAGTACTTC. Its protein is CASSTRQGKETQYF.

This chain uses TRBV28 with TRBJ1-5; TRBD1 agrees at 7 bases. Looked up from germline, CDR1 is MDHEN and CDR2 is SYDVKM. V shed 4 bases and J 8 bases; nucleotides not matched to a gene: 14. This CDR3 has 16 residues. CDR3 DNA: TGTGCCAGCAGTTCAGGACAGGCCCGGGGGTTGGAGCCCCAGCATTTT. Amino acid sequence: CASSSGQARGLEPQHF. Filled out from reference TRBV28 and TRBJ1-5, the complete variable domain reads DVKVTQSSRYLVKRTGEKVFLECVQDMDHENMFWYRQDPGLGLRLIYFSYDVKMKEKGDIPEGYSVSREKKERFSLILESASTNQTSMYLCASSSGQARGLEPQHFGDGTRLSIL.

The chain couples TRBV13 to TRBJ2-4; D might be TRBD1 (6 bases). The germline V and J ends were trimmed by 4 bases and 0 bases, with 16 bases remaining between them. Germline assignment: CDR1 PRHDT and CDR2 FYEKMQ (reference sequence). CDR3 length: 17 residues. CDR3 coding DNA: TGTGCCAGCAGCTATCGGGCAGGGGTCTTAGCCAAAAACATTCAGTACTTC. Translating it yields CASSYRAGVLAKNIQYF.

This chain uses TRBV30 with TRBJ2-7; D is possibly TRBD1 (6 bases). Trimming cost V 1 base and J 2 bases, with 9 bases left between them. Looked up from germline, CDR1 is GTSNPN and CDR2 is SVGIG (reference sequence). The CDR3 runs 13 residues. CDR3 nucleotides: TGTGCCTGGAGTGGGGGGCACACCTACGAGCAGTACTTC. This gives the protein CAWSGGHTYEQYF.